The clone carrying this TCR beta chain was counted a single time. Profiled with immunoSEQ multiplex PCR; TCRdb holds only in-frame clones, not every one. The repertoire includes under 20,000 clones, roughly 93% of them detected once, and about 16% sits in the top ten. This specimen comes from a study of blood T cell repertoires in COVID-19. Study at large: Donors in the United States, Italy and Spain gave samples during acute or convalescent COVID-19. PBMCs, B-cell-depleted T cells, or T cells provided the cDNA or gDNA that made up the material.

The sample taken for sequencing was peripheral blood. This receptor was taken from a human donor in a cohort sampled during active COVID-19.

The CDR3 region has the DNA TGTGCCAGCAGCCCCGGGACAGGGCGCCGGGGGCGCGTAGACGAGCAGTACTTC. Protein product: CASSPGTGRRGRVDEQYF. The chain uses TRBV5-4 and TRBJ2-7; 9 positions agree with TRBD1. This CDR3 is 18 amino acids long. Germline V gives CDR1 SGHNT, CDR2 YYREEE (reference sequence). The V gene end was trimmed by 4 bases and the J gene end by 5 bases; junction bases not matched to a gene: 19.